A selection of T cell receptor beta chains follows, all from one sample in a study of PD-1 blockade in mismatch repair-deficient tumors. The assay was immunoSEQ multiplex PCR, and TCRdb's table has in-frame clones only and misses some. Seen here are about 79,000 clones, approximately 80% observed once, and the top ten hold approximately 5.5%. Here the sequenced sample was peripheral blood, taken 44 weeks after starting pembrolizumab. These receptors all come from an adult with mismatch repair-deficient cancer. Each CDR3 is given with its conserved first and last residue. Fields, in order: CDR3 DNA, CDR3 protein, CDR3 length, clone size, J gene, D gene, V gene. A D gene is named only where the DNA matches it firmly. Size is omitted from some rows. Given values are once, few, many or a class for expanded clones.

cdr3_nt: TGTGCTAGTGGTCCAGGGACTAGCGGGATGTACGAGCAGTTCTTC
cdr3_aa: CASGPGTSGMYEQFF
cdr3_length: 15
clone_size: -
j_call: TRBJ2-1
d_call: TRBD2
v_call: TRBV12-5

cdr3_nt: TGTGCCAGCAGTTTAACCTACAGGGGTCGGAACACTGAAGCTTTCTTT
cdr3_aa: CASSLTYRGRNTEAFF
cdr3_length: 16
clone_size: -
j_call: TRBJ1-1
d_call: TRBD1
v_call: TRBV27

cdr3_nt: TGTGCCAGCGGCAGGGGGGATGAGCAGTTCTTC
cdr3_aa: CASGRGDEQFF
cdr3_length: 11
clone_size: -
j_call: TRBJ2-1
d_call: -
v_call: TRBV9

cdr3_nt: TGTGCCAGCAGCTCCGGGACTGCTTACTTATACGGCTACACCTTC
cdr3_aa: CASSSGTAYLYGYTF
cdr3_length: 15
clone_size: -
j_call: TRBJ1-2
d_call: -
v_call: TRBV7-9

cdr3_nt: TGTGCCAGCAGTCCCCGGGACAGGGGGGCAGATACGCAGTATTTT
cdr3_aa: CASSPRDRGADTQYF
cdr3_length: 15
clone_size: -
j_call: TRBJ2-3
d_call: TRBD1
v_call: TRBV6-6

cdr3_nt: TGTGCCAGCAGCCGGGACAGGGGACGAAACACCATATATTTT
cdr3_aa: CASSRDRGRNTIYF
cdr3_length: 14
clone_size: -
j_call: TRBJ1-3
d_call: TRBD1
v_call: TRBV5-6

cdr3_nt: TGCGCCAGCAGCCAAGGACAGGGGTCCACCGGGGAGCTGTTTTTT
cdr3_aa: CASSQGQGSTGELFF
cdr3_length: 15
clone_size: -
j_call: TRBJ2-2
d_call: TRBD1
v_call: TRBV4-1

cdr3_nt: TGTGCCAGCAGCCGCACCCCGGGACCGCCGGAGACCCAGTACTTC
cdr3_aa: CASSRTPGPPETQYF
cdr3_length: 15
clone_size: -
j_call: TRBJ2-5
d_call: -
v_call: TRBV7-9

cdr3_nt: TGTGCCAGCAGTTTATACTCGGGAAGCTCCTACAATGAGCAGTTCTTC
cdr3_aa: CASSLYSGSSYNEQFF
cdr3_length: 16
clone_size: -
j_call: TRBJ2-1
d_call: -
v_call: TRBV27

cdr3_nt: TGTGCCAGTATTGATCAACAGGGCAATCAGCCCCAGCATTTT
cdr3_aa: CASIDQQGNQPQHF
cdr3_length: 14
clone_size: -
j_call: TRBJ1-5
d_call: -
v_call: TRBV19

cdr3_nt: TGTGCCAGCAGTTCGACTAGCGGGAGTCAATACGAGCAGTACTTC
cdr3_aa: CASSSTSGSQYEQYF
cdr3_length: 15
clone_size: few
j_call: TRBJ2-7
d_call: TRBD2
v_call: TRBV7-3

cdr3_nt: TGTGCCAGCAGCGAACAGGGAGAGGCTGGAAACACCATATATTTT
cdr3_aa: CASSEQGEAGNTIYF
cdr3_length: 15
clone_size: -
j_call: TRBJ1-3
d_call: -
v_call: TRBV5-5

cdr3_nt: TGCAGCGTTACGACAGGGGGCTCCTCCCAAGAGACCCAGTACTTC
cdr3_aa: CSVTTGGSSQETQYF
cdr3_length: 15
clone_size: -
j_call: TRBJ2-5
d_call: TRBD1
v_call: TRBV29-1

cdr3_nt: TGTGCCAGTAGTATAGATCCGGGGAACTATGGCTACACCTTC
cdr3_aa: CASSIDPGNYGYTF
cdr3_length: 14
clone_size: -
j_call: TRBJ1-2
d_call: -
v_call: TRBV19

cdr3_nt: TGCGCCAGCAGCTCCGAGCGCAGGGACAATGAGCAGTTCTTC
cdr3_aa: CASSSERRDNEQFF
cdr3_length: 14
clone_size: -
j_call: TRBJ2-1
d_call: -
v_call: TRBV5-1

cdr3_nt: TGTGCCAGCAGTTTTTCGGACAGGGCGCCAAATGGCTACACCTTC
cdr3_aa: CASSFSDRAPNGYTF
cdr3_length: 15
clone_size: -
j_call: TRBJ1-2
d_call: TRBD1
v_call: TRBV28

cdr3_nt: TGCGCCAGCAGCTTGTTCGGAGTTAGCTCCTACAATGAGCAGTTCTTC
cdr3_aa: CASSLFGVSSYNEQFF
cdr3_length: 16
clone_size: once
j_call: TRBJ2-1
d_call: -
v_call: TRBV5-1

cdr3_nt: TGTGCCAGCAGCTTAGAGGTACTAGCGGGAGCGGAAGGCTGGGGTGAGCAGTTCTTC
cdr3_aa: CASSLEVLAGAEGWGEQFF
cdr3_length: 19
clone_size: -
j_call: TRBJ2-1
d_call: TRBD2
v_call: TRBV13

cdr3_nt: TGTGCCTGGAGGAGACAGGGGGGGTACAATCAGCCCCAGCATTTT
cdr3_aa: CAWRRQGGYNQPQHF
cdr3_length: 15
clone_size: -
j_call: TRBJ1-5
d_call: TRBD1
v_call: TRBV30

cdr3_nt: TGTGCCAGCAGTGCCATCTCCTACGAGCAGTACTTC
cdr3_aa: CASSAISYEQYF
cdr3_length: 12
clone_size: few
j_call: TRBJ2-7
d_call: -
v_call: TRBV6-1

cdr3_nt: TGTGCCAGCAGCTTGGACGGTGGGGAGCGGGTGCCACGTGGGGATGAGCAGTTCTTC
cdr3_aa: CASSLDGGERVPRGDEQFF
cdr3_length: 19
clone_size: few
j_call: TRBJ2-1
d_call: -
v_call: TRBV11-3

cdr3_nt: TGTGCCAGCAGTGAGGGACCCTTTGGCGGCTACACCTTC
cdr3_aa: CASSEGPFGGYTF
cdr3_length: 13
clone_size: -
j_call: TRBJ1-2
d_call: -
v_call: TRBV6-1

cdr3_nt: TGTGCCAGCAGCTTCCAGGTTTCGTACCCCTACGAGCAGTACTTC
cdr3_aa: CASSFQVSYPYEQYF
cdr3_length: 15
clone_size: -
j_call: TRBJ2-7
d_call: -
v_call: TRBV7-9

cdr3_nt: TGTGCCAGCTCACCACTCAGGGGTGATGAGCAGTTCTTC
cdr3_aa: CASSPLRGDEQFF
cdr3_length: 13
clone_size: few
j_call: TRBJ2-1
d_call: -
v_call: TRBV18

cdr3_nt: TGTGCCAGCAATGAGGGCGATCTAGCCAAAAACATTCAGTACTTC
cdr3_aa: CASNEGDLAKNIQYF
cdr3_length: 15
clone_size: -
j_call: TRBJ2-4
d_call: -
v_call: TRBV6-4

cdr3_nt: TGTGCCAGCAGCTTAACGGGCGCGACACCTAATGAAAAACTGTTTTTT
cdr3_aa: CASSLTGATPNEKLFF
cdr3_length: 16
clone_size: -
j_call: TRBJ1-4
d_call: -
v_call: TRBV7-8

cdr3_nt: TGCAGCGTTAACGGGAACACTGAAGCTTTCTTT
cdr3_aa: CSVNGNTEAFF
cdr3_length: 11
clone_size: -
j_call: TRBJ1-1
d_call: -
v_call: TRBV29-1

cdr3_nt: TGTGCCAGCAGAGGACTAGCGGGAGGCTACGAGCAGTACTTC
cdr3_aa: CASRGLAGGYEQYF
cdr3_length: 14
clone_size: -
j_call: TRBJ2-7
d_call: TRBD2
v_call: TRBV27